The 13 T cell receptor beta chains presented below share a single source sample, sequenced in a study of vaccination effects on CD4 cells after COVID-19. Measured with immunoSEQ multiplex PCR; TCRdb has only the in-frame clones, and not every one. The sample holds about 61,000 clones, roughly 80% seen once. Antigen-specific CD4+ T cells were expanded with viral peptide pools in the ViraFEST assay before sequencing. After less than twelve days in culture, the CD4+ T cells were isolated. For these TCRs, the target antigens are not known. This specimen consisted of CD4+ T cells from PBMCs cultured with HCoV-229E spike peptides, obtained before COVID-19 vaccination. These receptors were obtained from a human donor who received a COVID-19 vaccine.

This clone was picked up one time. V and J are TRBV18 and TRBJ1-1; maybe TRBD1 (5 bases). V was clipped by 6 bases and J by 4 bases, with 15 bases between them. The CDR3 is 14 amino acids. Germline V lookup: CDR1 KGHSH, CDR2 LQKENI. The CDR3 protein is CASSPGVGVTEAFF. As DNA, the CDR3 is TGTGCCAGCTCGCCCGGGGTGGGGGTCACTGAAGCTTTCTTT.

The genes are TRBV5-1 and TRBJ1-4; no firm D call. Trimming cost V 4 bases and J 0 bases, with 10 bases left between them. The CDR3 is 15 amino acids. CDR1 and CDR2 (germline): SGHRS, YFSETQ. The CDR3 loop reads CASSGNSATNEKLFF. The CDR3 DNA sequence: TGCGCCAGCAGCGGGAACAGCGCAACTAATGAAAAACTGTTTTTT.

CDR3 region: CASRFPRGYTF. CDR3 sequence (DNA): TGTGCCAGCAGGTTTCCGCGTGGCTACACCTTC. V usage is TRBV6-5 and J usage is TRBJ1-2; D ambiguous. The CDR3 is made up of 11 amino acids. The V end lost 6 bases, the J end lost 7 bases, and 9 bases lay between the germline ends. Germline V gene lookup returns CDR1 MNHEY and CDR2 SVGAGI.

The rearrangement links TRBV7-9 to TRBJ2-2, with D uncertain. Per the germline V gene, CDR1 is SEHNR and CDR2 is FQNEAQ (reference sequence). CDR3 length: 13 residues. Trimming removed 3 bases from V and 4 bases from J, with 6 bases in between. CDR3 nucleotides: TGTGCCAGCAGCTTTAGGACCACCGGGGAGCTGTTTTTT. Its translation: CASSFRTTGELFF.

The J gene is TRBJ2-7, the V gene TRBV3-1 (or the pseudogene TRBV3-2), with D tentatively TRBD2 (6 bases). This CDR3 has 12 residues. V was trimmed by 0 bases and J by 6 bases, leaving 6 bases between them. The germline V gene encodes CDR1 LGHDT and CDR2 YNNKEL (reference sequence). CDR3 sequence: CASSQEGGEQYV. Here the CDR3 DNA reads TGTGCCAGCAGCCAAGAGGGGGGCGAGCAGTACGTC.

V is TRBV27 and J is TRBJ1-6; the D gene is possibly TRBD1 (6 bases). Germline V CDR1 and CDR2: MNHEY, SMNVEV (reference sequence). This CDR3 contains 17 residues. The ends were cut back, 2 bases at V and 0 bases at J, with 11 bases in the middle. CDR3 protein: CASSLTGRSSYNSPLHF. The CDR3, as DNA: TGTGCCAGCAGTTTAACAGGGCGGAGCTCCTATAATTCACCCCTCCACTTT.

The chain employs TRBV19 and TRBJ2-1; 8 bases match TRBD2. The CDR3 has 15 amino acids. Germline V CDR1 and CDR2: LNHDA, SQIVND (reference sequence). Losses at the gene ends were 2 bases for V and 8 bases for J; bases not matched to a gene: 8. In nucleotides, the CDR3 is TGTGCCAGTAGTATAAGCGGGGGCATAGGGTATGAGCAGTTCTTC. This encodes CASSISGGIGYEQFF.

The V and J genes are TRBV6-6 and TRBJ2-6; a weak D match, TRBD2 (5 bases). The germline V gene has CDR1 MNHNY and CDR2 SVGAGI (reference sequence). Trimming took off 10 bases at V and 3 bases at J, with 19 bases between the two ends. The CDR3 has 16 amino acids. The CDR3 coding sequence is TGTGCCACCCTAGCTGGCAGTTCGTTTGGGGCCAACGTCCTGACTTTC. Encoded protein: CATLAGSSFGANVLTF.

J is TRBJ1-4 and V is TRBV5-1; the D gene is possibly TRBD1 (5 bases). Germline assignment: CDR1 SGHRS and CDR2 YFSETQ. The CDR3 length is 15 residues. Trimming left V 2 bases short and J 7 bases short, with 15 bases between. The CDR3 is CASSFTGTGGEKLFF. CDR3 in DNA: TGCGCCAGCAGCTTTACCGGGACGGGTGGTGAAAAACTGTTTTTT.

For the CDR3, the DNA is TGTGCCAGTAGTTATCTGGGGAGGACCGGGGAGCTGTTTTTT. It codes for CASSYLGRTGELFF. The V call is TRBV19, the J call TRBJ2-2, with D maybe TRBD2 (6 bases). Deletions cut 5 bases from V and 5 bases from J, with 12 bases between. The CDR3 has 14 amino acids. The germline V gene encodes CDR1 LNHDA and CDR2 SQIVND (reference sequence).

V is TRBV7-9 and J is TRBJ1-5; 10 positions match TRBD1. This CDR3 comprises 17 residues. Trimming took 5 bases from V and 3 from J; bases not matched to a gene: 10. Per germline, CDR1 SEHNR and CDR2 FQNEAQ (reference sequence). CDR3 DNA sequence: TGTGCCAGCAGCCGACTAGGGGGGACAGGGGTCAATCAGCCCCAGCATTTT. The encoded protein is CASSRLGGTGVNQPQHF. Full variable domain (remainder filled in from reference TRBV7-9 and TRBJ1-5): DTGVSQNPRHKITKRGQNVTFRCDPISEHNRLYWYRQTLGQGPEFLTYFQNEAQLEKSRLLSDRFSAERPKGSFSTLEIQRTEQGDSAMYLCASSRLGGTGVNQPQHFGDGTRLSIL.

The V gene is TRBV7-3, the J gene TRBJ2-5; a possible D gene is TRBD1 (5 bases). CDR3 length: 12 residues. CDR1 is SGHTA and CDR2 is FQGTGA in the germline V gene. Trimming took off 5 bases at V and 4 bases at J, with 8 bases between the two ends. CDR3 amino acids: CASSSTGETQYF. CDR3 in DNA: TGTGCCAGCAGCAGTACAGGAGAGACCCAGTACTTC.

V usage is TRBV10-3 and J usage is TRBJ1-3; D is uncertain. The CDR3 consists of 14 residues. V lost 3 bases to trimming and J lost 1 base, with 7 bases between them. Germline assignment: CDR1 ENHRY and CDR2 SYGVKD. CDR3 nucleotides: TGTGCCATCAGTGAAAAAGGGTCTGGAAACACCATATATTTT. Translating gives CAISEKGSGNTIYF.